This TCR beta chain was obtained from a study of blood T cell repertoires in COVID-19. The CDR3 contains 16 residues. The trim removed 0 bases at V and 5 bases at J, leaving 5 bases unmatched. Germline V gives CDR1 SGHRS, CDR2 YFSETQ. Only in-frame clones appear in the TCRdb table, and some are missing; sequencing was by immunoSEQ multiplex PCR. The sample shows roughly 340,000 clones, more than 75% of them seen only once. The V call is TRBV5-1, the J call TRBJ2-3, with TRBD2 matching over 11 bases. This receptor was obtained from a man aged 40-50 years in a cohort exposed to, infected with or recovered from COVID-19 (not recorded which). Sequenced material: PBMCs or T cells enriched from blood (not recorded which). CDR3 loop: CASSLAGGTSGDTQYF. Here the CDR3 DNA reads TGCGCCAGCAGCTTGGCCGGGGGGACTAGCGGAGATACGCAGTATTTT.